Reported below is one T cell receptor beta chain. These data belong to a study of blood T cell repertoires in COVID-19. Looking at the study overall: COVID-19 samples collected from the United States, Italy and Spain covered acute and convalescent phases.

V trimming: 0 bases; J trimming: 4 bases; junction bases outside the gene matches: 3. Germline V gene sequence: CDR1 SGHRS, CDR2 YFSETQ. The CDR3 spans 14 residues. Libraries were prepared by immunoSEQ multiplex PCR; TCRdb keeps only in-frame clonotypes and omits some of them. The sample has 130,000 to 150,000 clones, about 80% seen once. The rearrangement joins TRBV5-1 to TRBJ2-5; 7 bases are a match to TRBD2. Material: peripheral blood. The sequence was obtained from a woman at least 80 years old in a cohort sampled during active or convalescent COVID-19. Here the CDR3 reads CASSLGGGGETQYF. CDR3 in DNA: TGCGCCAGCAGCTTGGGCGGGGGTGGAGAGACCCAGTACTTC.